Included here is one TCR beta chain sequence, with context. Antigen: not known. Certain patients, namely those with other autoimmune diseases, uncontrolled infections, pregnancy or lactation, were excluded. A diagnosis was made from clinical symptoms together with serum thyroxine, TRAb, thyroid ultrasound and orbital computed tomography. With 7 bases clipped from V and 8 bases from J, the junction kept 3 bases outside the gene matches. The CDR3 is 13 amino acids. Germline lookup yields CDR1 SEHNR and CDR2 FQNEAQ (reference sequence). Scientists amplified the TCR beta CDR3 regions from RNA transcripts. HTBI primers were used in a first-round RT-PCR, which preceded a second-round multiplex PCR. TCRdb independently ran MiXCR on the multiplex PCR reads; one entry per CDR3 protein. The table has 220,000 or so distinct CDR3 sequences, roughly 21% seen once. The data belong to a study of Graves' ophthalmopathy and Graves' hyperthyroidism. Study in general: Peripheral blood samples were taken at initial diagnosis, before any treatment. Regarding the study as a whole: Between ophthalmopathy and stable hyperthyroidism, a 13-signature model drew a separation with 87.88% sensitivity and about 81% specificity.

Sequencing used peripheral blood. The origin of this receptor is a woman in her 50s with Graves' ophthalmopathy. The chain has TRBV7-9 and TRBJ1-6; 9 nucleotides match TRBD1. CDR3: CASMGQGDSPLHF. Written as DNA, the CDR3 is TGTGCCAGCATGGGACAGGGTGATTCACCCCTCCACTTT.